This TCR beta chain was identified in a study of early T cells in non-severe SARS-CoV-2 infection. TCRdb processed the 5' RACE reads anew with MiXCR; each CDR3 protein has one entry. The sample has tens of thousands of distinct CDR3 sequences; approximately 12% are singletons. Germline values: CDR1 SQVTM, CDR2 ANQGSEA. This CDR3 spans 12 amino acids. Trimming left V 7 bases short and J 1 base short, with 7 bases between. General study findings and limits: Matching against VDJdb likely underestimated virus-specific expansions, favoring anti-spike CD8.

This clonotype was seen ten or more times. Its antigen remains unknown. The TCR originated in an adult who was a healthcare worker with PCR-confirmed SARS-CoV-2 infection or an uninfected control (not recorded which). The J gene is TRBJ2-2, the V gene TRBV29-1, with D possibly matching TRBD1 (5 bases). What was sequenced was whole blood. CDR3 coding DNA: TGCAGCGCCGGACAGAACACCGGGGAGCTGTTTTTT. Amino acids: CSAGQNTGELFF.